A single sample is the source of the 9 T cell receptor beta chains below, sequenced in a study of T cell repertoires in cytomegalovirus infection (dated by TCRdb to about 2019). Sequencing used an Illumina HiSeq 1500. TCRdb reworked the public reads: Q25 trimming with fastp, MiXCR clone assembly, productive beta chains retained. For every CDR3 protein sequence, its rows merge into one entry that carries the most common genes and DNA. The sample table records 200,000 to 300,000 distinct CDR3 sequences; approximately 13% of these occur just once. The ten largest make up 1.5% to 2% of the sample. The sequencing input was PBMCs. These TCRs come from a human donor in good health (CMV status not recorded). Some clones in this sample may be carry-over from other donors' samples.

This clonotype was counted ten times or more. This sequence joins TRBV20-1 and TRBJ2-1; the D gene is possibly TRBD2 (5 bases). In germline, CDR1 is DFQATT, CDR2 SNEGSKA (reference sequence). Trimming pared 6 bases from V and 9 bases from J, leaving 18 bases between. The CDR3 length is 13 residues. The CDR3 loop is CSAPGIPRSEQFF. For the CDR3, the DNA is TGCAGTGCCCCGGGGATTCCGAGGAGTGAGCAGTTCTTC.

This chain joins TRBV20-1 and TRBJ1-4; TRBD1 is a possible D gene (6 bases). V was shortened by 3 bases and J by 5 bases, with 13 bases between the two germline ends. CDR3 size: 14 residues. Germline V gene data show CDR1 as DFQATT and CDR2 as SNEGSKA (reference sequence). Here the CDR3 reads CSARPTGGNEKLFF. Written as DNA, the CDR3 is TGCAGTGCTAGGCCGACAGGAGGGAATGAAAAACTGTTTTTT.

At least ten counts were recorded for this clonotype. The chain employs TRBV7-2 and TRBJ2-3; 8 nucleotides agree with TRBD2. CDR3 size: 16 residues. V shed 5 bases, J shed 4 bases, and the junction held 11 bases outside the gene matches. Germline V CDR1 and CDR2: SGHTA, FQGNSA. Here the CDR3 reads CASSATGGGPPDTQYF. In DNA, the CDR3 is TGTGCCAGCAGCGCTACGGGGGGGGGCCCCCCAGATACGCAGTATTTT.

This clonotype was observed many times. The chain carries TRBV7-2 and TRBJ1-5; D is unclear. Per germline, CDR1 SGHTA and CDR2 FQGNSA. Trimming took off 2 bases at V and 4 bases at J, with 12 bases between the two ends. The CDR3 spans 15 residues. The CDR3 DNA sequence: TGTGCCAGCAGCTTAAAGACGGTTGCTAATCAGCCCCAGCATTTT. This gives the protein CASSLKTVANQPQHF.

Ten or more counts support this clonotype. CDR3 DNA sequence: TGTGCCAGCAGCTTCACCCAGGGACCCTACGAGCAGTACTTC. This codes for CASSFTQGPYEQYF. The genes are TRBV5-4 and TRBJ2-7; D is tentatively TRBD1 or TRBD2 (5 bases each). V was shortened by 2 bases and J by 2 bases, with 11 bases between the two germline ends. The V gene's germline CDR1 is SGHNT and CDR2 YYREEE (reference sequence). The CDR3 totals 14 residues.

Ten or more counts support this clonotype. This chain joins TRBV7-2 and TRBJ1-2; TRBD1 matches 7 bases. The CDR3 extends over 13 amino acids. Losses at the gene ends were 5 bases for V and 8 bases for J; bases not matched to a gene: 8. CDR1 and CDR2 (germline): SGHTA, FQGNSA. The CDR3 spells CASSPGTGAGYTF. The CDR3 nucleotides are TGTGCCAGCAGCCCAGGAACAGGGGCAGGCTACACCTTC.

There are many counts of this clonotype. This chain links TRBV7-9 with TRBJ2-3, with D possibly being TRBD2 (5 bases). V was pared by 8 bases and J by 5 bases, with 11 bases between. CDR3 size: 12 residues. The germline gives CDR1 SEHNR, CDR2 FQNEAQ (reference sequence). The chain's CDR3 is CASDPRGDTQYF. CDR3 DNA sequence: TGTGCCAGCGATCCCCGGGGAGATACGCAGTATTTT. The entire variable domain, with the rest obtained from reference TRBV7-9 and TRBJ2-3, is as follows: DTGVSQNPRHKITKRGQNVTFRCDPISEHNRLYWYRQTLGQGPEFLTYFQNEAQLEKSRLLSDRFSAERPKGSFSTLEIQRTEQGDSAMYLCASDPRGDTQYFGPGTRLTVL.

Many counts were recorded for this clonotype. The J gene is TRBJ2-5, the V gene TRBV7-2; TRBD2 agrees at 7 bases. This CDR3 spans 14 amino acids. Trimming cost V 5 bases and J 3 bases; bases outside gene matches: 6. CDR1 and CDR2 from the germline V gene are SGHTA and FQGNSA. This chain's CDR3 is CASSRRAGEETQYF. CDR3 DNA: TGTGCCAGCAGCCGCCGGGCGGGGGAAGAGACCCAGTACTTC.

This clonotype came up many times. The chain links TRBV28 to TRBJ2-7; 10 bases fit TRBD2. CDR3 size: 15 residues. Trimming removed 4 bases from V and 2 bases from J; junction bases left unmatched: 5. Germline CDR1 MDHEN, CDR2 SYDVKM. DNA for the CDR3: TGTGCCAGCAGTTCAGGGACTAGCGCACCCTACGAGCAGTACTTC. Translated: CASSSGTSAPYEQYF. Variable domain in full (rest from reference TRBV28 and TRBJ2-7): DVKVTQSSRYLVKRTGEKVFLECVQDMDHENMFWYRQDPGLGLRLIYFSYDVKMKEKGDIPEGYSVSREKKERFSLILESASTNQTSMYLCASSSGTSAPYEQYFGPGTRLTVT.